This TCR beta chain was recovered during a study of cytomegalovirus exposure and HLA in healthy donors. The PCR ran on 60 Vbeta and 13 Jbeta primers. The method was immunoSEQ multiplex PCR; TCRdb's version includes in-frame clones alone and lacks a portion of them. The sample lists fewer than 140,000 clones; about 75% were seen once. General study results and limits: The availability of immune exposure information extended only to CMV serostatus. Cytomegalovirus status was reportedly diagnosed by the classifier with high specificity and sensitivity. 87-base-pair reads could not separate some V segments, including TRBV6-2 and TRBV6-3. A previous analysis found most TCR beta V segments productive roughly 87% or roughly 30% of the time.

The CDR3 consists of 14 residues. Per germline, CDR1 SEHNR and CDR2 FQNEAQ (reference sequence). V was shortened by 6 bases and J by 2 bases, with 13 bases between the two germline ends. As regards this clone: Antigen: not known.

The chain uses TRBV7-9 and TRBJ2-5; no reliable D call. The sample taken for sequencing was PBMCs. This sequence originates from a man aged 40-49 years in good health and CMV-seronegative. CDR3 protein: CASSSSTEQETQYF. The CDR3 DNA reads as TGTGCCAGCAGTTCCTCTACAGAACAAGAGACCCAGTACTTC.